The 4 T cell receptor beta chains below were found in one sample sequenced in a study of blood T cell repertoires in COVID-19. Profiling relied on immunoSEQ multiplex PCR, and the TCRdb table lists in-frame clones only, not all of them. The data show roughly 250,000 clones, approximately 79% seen once. Sequencing was done on a sample of peripheral blood. Every receptor here comes from a woman aged 35 to 49 with active or convalescent COVID-19.

About this clone itself: The sample holds other DNA sequences that translate to the same CDR3. J is TRBJ1-5 and V is TRBV6-1; unclear D gene. Germline lookup yields CDR1 MNHNS and CDR2 SASEGT. V was shortened by 0 bases and J by 0 bases, with 6 bases between the two germline ends. This CDR3 has 15 residues. The CDR3 region has the DNA TGTGCCAGCAGTGAAGCAGGCGGTAGCAATCAGCCCCAGCATTTT. It encodes CASSEAGGSNQPQHF.

This clone appeared a single time. The V call is TRBV9, the J call TRBJ1-1, with D perhaps matching TRBD1 (5 bases). Between the trimmed V and J ends, which lost 6 bases and 1 base, there was a span of 13 bases. Germline V gene lookup returns CDR1 SGDLS and CDR2 YYNGEE. The CDR3 length is 14 residues. The CDR3, as DNA: TGTGCCAGCACCCGGGGGGGTGGGAACACTGAAGCTTTCTTT. This encodes CASTRGGGNTEAFF.

The rearrangement joins TRBV6-6 to TRBJ1-3; a possible D gene is TRBD1 (6 bases). V was shortened by 5 bases and J by 9 bases, with 26 bases between the two germline ends. Germline CDR1 and CDR2: MNHNY and SVGAGI (reference sequence). The CDR3 has 17 amino acids. CDR3 residues: CASSRTAGRGGETTIYF. Here the CDR3 DNA reads TGTGCCAGCAGTCGAACGGCTGGTAGAGGGGGGGAAACCACCATATATTTT.

V is TRBV11-3 and J is TRBJ2-2, with TRBD2 matching over 9 bases. This CDR3 is built from 15 residues. With V trimmed by 3 bases and J by 6 bases, 5 bases remained unmatched. In germline, CDR1 is SGHNT, CDR2 YENEEA. CDR3 amino acids: CASSLGVAGAGELFF. The CDR3 nucleotides read TGTGCCAGCAGCTTGGGGGTAGCGGGGGCCGGGGAGCTGTTTTTT.